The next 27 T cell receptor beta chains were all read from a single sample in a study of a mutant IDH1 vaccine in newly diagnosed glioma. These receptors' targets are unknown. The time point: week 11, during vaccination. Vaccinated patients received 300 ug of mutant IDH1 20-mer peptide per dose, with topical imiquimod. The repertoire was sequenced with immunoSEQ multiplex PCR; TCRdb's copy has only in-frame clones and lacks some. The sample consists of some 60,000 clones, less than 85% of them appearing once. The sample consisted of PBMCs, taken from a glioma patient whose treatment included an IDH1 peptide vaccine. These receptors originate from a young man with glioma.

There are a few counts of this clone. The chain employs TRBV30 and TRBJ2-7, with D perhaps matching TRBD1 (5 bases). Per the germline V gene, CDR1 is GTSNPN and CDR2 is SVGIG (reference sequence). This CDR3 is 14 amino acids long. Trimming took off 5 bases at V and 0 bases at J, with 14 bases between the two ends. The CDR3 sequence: CAWETALTSYEQYF. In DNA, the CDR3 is TGTGCCTGGGAGACAGCGCTTACCTCCTACGAGCAGTACTTC.

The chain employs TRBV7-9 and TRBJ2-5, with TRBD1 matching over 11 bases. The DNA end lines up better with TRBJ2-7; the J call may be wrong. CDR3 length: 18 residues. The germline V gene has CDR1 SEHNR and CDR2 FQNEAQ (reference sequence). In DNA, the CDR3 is TGTGCCAGCAGCACCAGGGGCACACCGGGACAGGGGGTTCGCGAGCAGTACTTC. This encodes CASSTRGTPGQGVREQYF.

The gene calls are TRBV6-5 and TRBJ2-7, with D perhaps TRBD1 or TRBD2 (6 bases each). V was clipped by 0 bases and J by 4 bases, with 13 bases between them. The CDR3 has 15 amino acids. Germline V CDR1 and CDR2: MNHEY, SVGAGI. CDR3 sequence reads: CASSYSPGAGYEQYF. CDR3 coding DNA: TGTGCCAGCAGTTACTCCCCGGGGGCGGGTTACGAGCAGTACTTC.

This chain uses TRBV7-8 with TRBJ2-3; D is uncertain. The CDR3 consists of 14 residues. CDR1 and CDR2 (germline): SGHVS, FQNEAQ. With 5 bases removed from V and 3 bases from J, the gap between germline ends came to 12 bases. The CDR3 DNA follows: TGTGCCAGCAGCCCTCGCCTAGGGACAGATACGCAGTATTTT. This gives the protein CASSPRLGTDTQYF.

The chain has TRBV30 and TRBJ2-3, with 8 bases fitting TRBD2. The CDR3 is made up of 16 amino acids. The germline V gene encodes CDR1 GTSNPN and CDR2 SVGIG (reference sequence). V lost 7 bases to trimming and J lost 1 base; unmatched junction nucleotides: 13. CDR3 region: CASGGGSGEGTDTQYF. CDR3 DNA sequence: TGTGCCTCGGGTGGGGGTAGCGGGGAGGGCACAGATACGCAGTATTTT.

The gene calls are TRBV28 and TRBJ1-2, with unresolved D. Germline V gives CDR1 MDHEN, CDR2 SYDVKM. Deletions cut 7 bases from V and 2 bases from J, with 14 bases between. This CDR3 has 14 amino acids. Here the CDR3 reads CASTPPHRNYGYTF. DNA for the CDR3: TGTGCCAGCACCCCCCCCCACAGAAACTATGGCTACACCTTC.

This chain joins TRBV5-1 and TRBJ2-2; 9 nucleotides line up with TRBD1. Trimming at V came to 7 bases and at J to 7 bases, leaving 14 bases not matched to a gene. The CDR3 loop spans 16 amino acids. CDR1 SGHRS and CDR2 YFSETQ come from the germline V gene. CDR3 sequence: CASGKMEQGAGGELFF. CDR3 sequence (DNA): TGCGCCAGCGGAAAAATGGAACAGGGGGCAGGCGGGGAGCTGTTTTTT.

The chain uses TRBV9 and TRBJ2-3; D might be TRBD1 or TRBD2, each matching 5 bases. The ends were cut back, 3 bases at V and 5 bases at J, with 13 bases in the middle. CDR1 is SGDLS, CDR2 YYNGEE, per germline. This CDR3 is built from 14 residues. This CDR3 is CASSAQGVGDTQYF. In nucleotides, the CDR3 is TGTGCCAGCAGCGCCCAGGGAGTGGGAGATACGCAGTATTTT.

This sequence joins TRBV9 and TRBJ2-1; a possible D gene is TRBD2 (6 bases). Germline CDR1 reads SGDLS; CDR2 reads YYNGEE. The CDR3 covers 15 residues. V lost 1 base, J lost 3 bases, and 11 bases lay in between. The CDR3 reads CASSVRGADYNEQFF. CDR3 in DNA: TGTGCCAGCAGCGTACGCGGGGCCGACTACAATGAGCAGTTCTTC.

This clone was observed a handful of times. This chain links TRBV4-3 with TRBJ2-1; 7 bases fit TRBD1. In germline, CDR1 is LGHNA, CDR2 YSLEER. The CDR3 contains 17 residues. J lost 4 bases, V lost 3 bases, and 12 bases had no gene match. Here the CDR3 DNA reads TGCGCCAGCAGCCACCGGGCCCTGGGACAGACATACAATGAGCAGTTCTTC. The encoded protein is CASSHRALGQTYNEQFF.

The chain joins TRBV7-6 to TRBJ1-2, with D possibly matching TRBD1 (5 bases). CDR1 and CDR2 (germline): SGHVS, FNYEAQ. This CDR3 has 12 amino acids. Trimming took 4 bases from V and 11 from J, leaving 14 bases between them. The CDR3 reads CASSSAGGLYTF. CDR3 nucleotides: TGTGCCAGCAGCTCCGCGGGGGGACTGTACACCTTC.

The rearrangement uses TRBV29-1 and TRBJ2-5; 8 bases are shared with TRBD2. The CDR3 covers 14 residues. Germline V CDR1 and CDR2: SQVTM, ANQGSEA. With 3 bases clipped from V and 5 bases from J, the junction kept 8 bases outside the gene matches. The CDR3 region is CSVDLAGTGETQYF. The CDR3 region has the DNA TGCAGCGTTGACCTAGCGGGTACTGGGGAGACCCAGTACTTC.

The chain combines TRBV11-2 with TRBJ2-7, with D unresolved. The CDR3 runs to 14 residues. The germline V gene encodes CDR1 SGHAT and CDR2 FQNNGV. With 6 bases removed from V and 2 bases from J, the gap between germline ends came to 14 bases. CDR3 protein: CASRPSETAYEQYF. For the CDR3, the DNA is TGTGCCAGCAGGCCCAGCGAGACCGCCTACGAGCAGTACTTC.

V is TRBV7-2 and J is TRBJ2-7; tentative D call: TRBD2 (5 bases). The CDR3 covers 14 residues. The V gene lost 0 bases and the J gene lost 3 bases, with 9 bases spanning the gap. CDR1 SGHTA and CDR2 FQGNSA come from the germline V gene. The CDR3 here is CASSLAQSGYEQYF. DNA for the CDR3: TGTGCCAGCAGCTTAGCGCAGAGCGGCTACGAGCAGTACTTC.

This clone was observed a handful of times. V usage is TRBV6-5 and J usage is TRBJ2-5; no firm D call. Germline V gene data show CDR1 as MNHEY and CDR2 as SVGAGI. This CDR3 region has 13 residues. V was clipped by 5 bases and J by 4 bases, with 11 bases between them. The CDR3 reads CASSEDYGETQYF. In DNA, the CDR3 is TGTGCCAGCAGTGAGGATTACGGAGAGACCCAGTACTTC.

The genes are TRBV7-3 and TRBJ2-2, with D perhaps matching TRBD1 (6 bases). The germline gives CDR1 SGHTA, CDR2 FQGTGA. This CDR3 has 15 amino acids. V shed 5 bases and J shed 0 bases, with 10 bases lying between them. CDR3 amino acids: CASSLDSTNTGELFF. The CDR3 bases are TGTGCCAGCAGCCTGGACAGCACGAACACCGGGGAGCTGTTTTTT.

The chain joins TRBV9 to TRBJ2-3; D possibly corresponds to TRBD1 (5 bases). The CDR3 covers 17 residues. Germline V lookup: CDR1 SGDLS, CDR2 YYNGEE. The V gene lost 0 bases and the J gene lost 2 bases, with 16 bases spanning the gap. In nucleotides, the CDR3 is TGTGCCAGCAGCGTAGCGCAAGGGGTTCCTCTCACAGATACGCAGTATTTT. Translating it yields CASSVAQGVPLTDTQYF.

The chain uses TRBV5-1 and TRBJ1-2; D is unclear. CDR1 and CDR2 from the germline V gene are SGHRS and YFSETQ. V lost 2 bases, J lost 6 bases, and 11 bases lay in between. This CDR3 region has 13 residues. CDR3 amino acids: CASSFGHKDGYTF. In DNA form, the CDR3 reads TGCGCCAGCAGCTTCGGCCATAAGGATGGCTACACCTTC. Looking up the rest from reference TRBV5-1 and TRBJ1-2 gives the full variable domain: KAGVTQTPRYLIKTRGQQVTLSCSPISGHRSVSWYQQTPGQGLQFLFEYFSETQRNKGNFPGRFSGRQFSNSRSEMNVSTLELGDSALYLCASSFGHKDGYTFGSGTRLTVV.

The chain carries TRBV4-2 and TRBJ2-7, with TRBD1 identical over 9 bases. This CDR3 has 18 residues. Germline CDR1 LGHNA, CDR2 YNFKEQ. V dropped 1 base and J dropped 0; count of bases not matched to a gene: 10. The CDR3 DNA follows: TGTGCCAGCAGCCAAGGTCCCTCCGGGACAGGGTTCTCCTACGAGCAGTACTTC. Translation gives CASSQGPSGTGFSYEQYF.

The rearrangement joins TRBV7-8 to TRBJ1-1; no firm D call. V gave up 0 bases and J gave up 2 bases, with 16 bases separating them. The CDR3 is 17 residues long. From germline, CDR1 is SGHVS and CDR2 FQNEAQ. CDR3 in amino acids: CASSLALIRSENTEAFF. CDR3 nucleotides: TGTGCCAGCAGCTTAGCGCTTATAAGGTCGGAAAACACTGAAGCTTTCTTT. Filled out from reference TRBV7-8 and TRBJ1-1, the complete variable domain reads GAGVSQSPRYKVAKRGQDVALRCDPISGHVSLFWYQQALGQGPEFLTYFQNEAQLDKSGLPSDRFFAERPEGSVSTLKIQRTQQEDSAVYLCASSLALIRSENTEAFFGQGTRLTVV.

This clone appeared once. This CDR3 reads CASRGTASSYEQYF. Here the CDR3 DNA reads TGTGCCAGCAGGGGGACGGCTAGCTCCTACGAGCAGTACTTC. V usage is TRBV27 and J usage is TRBJ2-7; the D gene could be TRBD1 or TRBD2 (5 bases each). The V end lost 6 bases, the J end lost 0 bases, and 12 bases lay between the germline ends. This CDR3 has 14 residues. Per germline, CDR1 MNHEY and CDR2 SMNVEV (reference sequence).

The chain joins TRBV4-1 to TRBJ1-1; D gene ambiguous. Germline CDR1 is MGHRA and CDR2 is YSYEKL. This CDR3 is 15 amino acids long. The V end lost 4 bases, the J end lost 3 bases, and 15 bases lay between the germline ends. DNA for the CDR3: TGCGCCAGCAGCCGAAGTCAGAAGGTTGACACTGAAGCTTTCTTT. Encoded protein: CASSRSQKVDTEAFF.

The CDR3 nucleotides read TGTGCCAGCAGCTTGGGGAGTGGTGATGAAGCTTTCTTT. It specifies CASSLGSGDEAFF. The rearrangement joins TRBV7-9 to TRBJ1-1; no definite D call. CDR3 length: 13 residues. V lost 3 bases and J lost 7, with 12 bases in between. Germline V gene lookup returns CDR1 SEHNR and CDR2 FQNEAQ (reference sequence).

The CDR3: CASNNGGAADTQYF. CDR3 coding DNA: TGTGCCAGTAATAACGGGGGGGCAGCAGATACGCAGTATTTT. The V gene is TRBV19, the J gene TRBJ2-3, with 8 bases identical to TRBD2. The CDR3 contains 14 residues. CDR1 and CDR2 from the germline V gene are LNHDA and SQIVND (reference sequence). The junction had 7 bases not matched to a gene; V was cut back by 7 bases and J by 4 bases.

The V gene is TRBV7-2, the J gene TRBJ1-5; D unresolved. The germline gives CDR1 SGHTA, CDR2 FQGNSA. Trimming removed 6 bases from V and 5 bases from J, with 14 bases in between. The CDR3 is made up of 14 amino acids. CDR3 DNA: TGTGCCAGCAGATCCGTTGGGTCGGATCAGCCCCAGCATTTT. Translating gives CASRSVGSDQPQHF.

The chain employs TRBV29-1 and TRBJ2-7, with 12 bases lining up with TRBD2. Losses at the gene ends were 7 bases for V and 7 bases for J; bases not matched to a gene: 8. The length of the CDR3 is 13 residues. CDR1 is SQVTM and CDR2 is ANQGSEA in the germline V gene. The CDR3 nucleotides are TGCAGCGCAAGACTAGCGGGAGACCTTGAGCAGTACTTC. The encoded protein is CSARLAGDLEQYF.

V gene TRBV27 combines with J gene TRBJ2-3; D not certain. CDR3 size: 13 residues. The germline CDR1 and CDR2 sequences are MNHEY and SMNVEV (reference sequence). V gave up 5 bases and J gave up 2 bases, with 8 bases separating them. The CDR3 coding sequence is TGTGCCAGCAGTCACCCTAACACAGATACGCAGTATTTT. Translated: CASSHPNTDTQYF.